Shown below are 9 T cell receptor beta chains from a single sample sequenced in a study of blood T cell repertoires in COVID-19. Here immunoSEQ multiplex PCR was the method, and the copy in TCRdb shows in-frame clones only, minus some. The data show 30,000 to 40,000 clones, 80% to 90% seen once. Sequenced material: peripheral blood. These receptors were taken from a woman older than 75 with active or convalescent COVID-19.

This clone was counted only a few times. The chain carries TRBV18 and TRBJ2-2, with TRBD1 matching over 9 bases. CDR3 length: 16 residues. V was clipped by 2 bases and J by 3 bases; unmatched bases: 4. Germline V gives CDR1 KGHSH, CDR2 LQKENI. In DNA form, the CDR3 reads TGTGCCAGCTCACCAGCGGGACAGGGTCACACCGGGGAGCTGTTTTTT. Its translation: CASSPAGQGHTGELFF.

The rearrangement uses TRBV15 and TRBJ2-1; TRBD2 might be the D (6 bases). Trimming removed 0 bases from V and 8 bases from J, with 8 bases in between. The CDR3 runs 13 residues. CDR1 is LNHNV and CDR2 is YYDKDF in the germline V gene (reference sequence). CDR3 loop: CATSRDPGDEQFF. The CDR3 coding sequence is TGTGCCACCAGCAGAGATCCGGGGGATGAGCAGTTCTTC.

The V and J genes are TRBV19 and TRBJ1-6; weak D call: TRBD1 (6 bases). The CDR3 is made up of 16 amino acids. Deletions cut 1 base from V and 7 bases from J, with 14 bases between. CDR1 and CDR2 (germline): LNHDA, SQIVND (reference sequence). The chain's CDR3 is CASSIGGDRKNSPLHF. The CDR3 DNA reads as TGTGCCAGTAGTATAGGGGGAGACAGGAAGAATTCACCCCTCCACTTT. Filled out from reference TRBV19 and TRBJ1-6, the complete variable domain reads DGGITQSPKYLFRKEGQNVTLSCEQNLNHDAMYWYRQDPGQGLRLIYYSQIVNDFQKGDIAEGYSVSREKKESFPLTVTSAQKNPTAFYLCASSIGGDRKNSPLHFGNGTRLTVT.

This clone was found a few times. The rearrangement links TRBV6-6 to TRBJ2-1; 10 bases are a match to TRBD2. CDR1 MNHNY and CDR2 SVGAGI come from the germline V gene (reference sequence). This CDR3 spans 15 amino acids. Trimming cost V 6 bases and J 2 bases; bases outside gene matches: 4. The DNA of the CDR3 is TGTGCCAGCAGGGGAGGGACTAGCGCCTACAATGAGCAGTTCTTC. Its protein is CASRGGTSAYNEQFF.

This chain uses TRBV7-3 with TRBJ2-7; TRBD2 aligns across 8 bases. The CDR3 is 15 amino acids. Germline trimming cut 0 bases from V and 2 bases from J; bases unmatched to any gene: 3. Germline V lookup: CDR1 SGHTA, CDR2 FQGTGA. For the CDR3, the DNA is TGTGCCAGCAGCTTAACCAGCGGGGGCCCCTACGAGCAGTACTTC. It codes for CASSLTSGGPYEQYF.

J is TRBJ2-1 and V is TRBV11-3; 11 positions match TRBD2. J gave up 8 bases and V 1 base, and 7 bases lay outside the gene matches. Germline CDR1 SGHNT, CDR2 YENEEA. CDR3 length: 16 residues. The CDR3: CASSLGVSGGADEQFF. The DNA for the CDR3 is TGTGCCAGCAGCTTAGGTGTTAGCGGGGGGGCGGATGAGCAGTTCTTC.

This chain connects TRBV19 to TRBJ2-7; 12 bases map to TRBD2. This CDR3 has 15 amino acids. The V segment lost 5 bases and the J segment 2 bases; nucleotides outside the gene matches: 4. The germline CDR1 and CDR2 sequences are LNHDA and SQIVND (reference sequence). The CDR3 DNA is TGTGCCAGTAGTCTGAGGACTAGCGGGACCTACGAGCAGTACTTC. It specifies CASSLRTSGTYEQYF.

This sequence joins TRBV9 and TRBJ2-7; D remains ambiguous. Trimming removed 0 bases from V and 6 bases from J, with 16 bases in between. Germline V CDR1 and CDR2: SGDLS, YYNGEE. The CDR3 length is 15 residues. The CDR3 protein is CASSVASSYLGEQYF. CDR3 DNA sequence: TGTGCCAGCAGCGTAGCTAGTAGCTATTTGGGCGAGCAGTACTTC.

The chain links TRBV9 to TRBJ2-7, with D maybe TRBD2 (6 bases). V was cut by 3 bases and J by 7 bases, with 26 bases left in between. CDR3 length: 17 residues. From germline, CDR1 is SGDLS and CDR2 YYNGEE. CDR3 residues: CASSEGSGGPKGREQYF. The CDR3 DNA reads TGTGCCAGCAGCGAGGGCTCTGGGGGACCCAAGGGGAGGGAGCAGTACTTC. Combining the CDR3 with reference TRBV9 and TRBJ2-7 gives the whole variable domain DSGVTQTPKHLITATGQRVTLRCSPRSGDLSVYWYQQSLDQGLQFLIQYYNGEERAKGNILERFSAQQFPDLHSELNLSSLELGDSALYFCASSEGSGGPKGREQYFGPGTRLTVT.